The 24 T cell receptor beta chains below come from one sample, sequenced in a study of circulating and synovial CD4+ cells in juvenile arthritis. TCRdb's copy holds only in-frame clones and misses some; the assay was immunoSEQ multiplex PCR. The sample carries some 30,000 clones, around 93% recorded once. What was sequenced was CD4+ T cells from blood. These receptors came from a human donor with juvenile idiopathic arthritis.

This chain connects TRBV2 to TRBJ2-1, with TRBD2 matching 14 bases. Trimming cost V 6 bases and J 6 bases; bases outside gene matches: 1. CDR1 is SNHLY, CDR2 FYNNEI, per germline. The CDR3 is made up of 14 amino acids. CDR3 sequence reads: CASRGTSGSNEQFF. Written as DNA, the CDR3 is TGTGCCAGCAGGGGGACTAGCGGGAGCAATGAGCAGTTCTTC.

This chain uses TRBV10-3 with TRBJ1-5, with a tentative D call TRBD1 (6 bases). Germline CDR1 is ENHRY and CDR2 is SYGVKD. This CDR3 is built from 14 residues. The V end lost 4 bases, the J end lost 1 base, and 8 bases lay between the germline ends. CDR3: CAISAGQSNQPQHF. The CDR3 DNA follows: TGTGCCATCAGTGCCGGACAGAGCAATCAGCCCCAGCATTTT.

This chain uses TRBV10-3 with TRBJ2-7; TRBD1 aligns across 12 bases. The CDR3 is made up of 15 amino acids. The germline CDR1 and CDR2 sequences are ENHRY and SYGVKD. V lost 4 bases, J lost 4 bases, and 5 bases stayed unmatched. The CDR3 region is CAISGGQGAPYEQYF. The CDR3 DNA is TGTGCCATCAGTGGGGGACAGGGGGCACCATACGAGCAGTACTTC.

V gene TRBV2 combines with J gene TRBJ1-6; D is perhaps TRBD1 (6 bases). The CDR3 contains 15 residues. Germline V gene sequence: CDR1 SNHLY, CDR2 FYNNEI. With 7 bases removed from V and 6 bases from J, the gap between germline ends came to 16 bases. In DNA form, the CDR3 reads TGTGCCAGCACCGGAGCGGGGGCTGGTAATTCACCCCTCCACTTT. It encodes CASTGAGAGNSPLHF.

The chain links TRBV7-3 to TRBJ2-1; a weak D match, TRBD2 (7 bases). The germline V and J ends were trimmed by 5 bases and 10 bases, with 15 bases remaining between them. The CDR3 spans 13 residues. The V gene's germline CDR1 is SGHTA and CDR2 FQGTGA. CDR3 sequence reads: CASSQGRGLEQFF. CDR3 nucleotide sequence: TGTGCCAGCAGCCAGGGGCGGGGGCTGGAGCAGTTCTTC.

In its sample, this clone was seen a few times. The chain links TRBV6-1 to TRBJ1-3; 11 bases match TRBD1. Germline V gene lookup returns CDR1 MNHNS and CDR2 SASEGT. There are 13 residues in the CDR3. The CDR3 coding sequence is TGTGCTTCGGACAGGGGGCCTGGAAACACCATATATTTT. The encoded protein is CASDRGPGNTIYF.

CDR3 nucleotide sequence: TGTGCCAGCAGCAGCTACTCCGGGACAGTATATGGCTACACCTTC. Its protein product is CASSSYSGTVYGYTF. The chain couples TRBV7-8 to TRBJ1-2; 7 bases agree with TRBD1. Germline V lookup: CDR1 SGHVS, CDR2 FQNEAQ. The CDR3 is 15 amino acids. V shed 5 bases and J 5 bases; nucleotides not matched to a gene: 11.

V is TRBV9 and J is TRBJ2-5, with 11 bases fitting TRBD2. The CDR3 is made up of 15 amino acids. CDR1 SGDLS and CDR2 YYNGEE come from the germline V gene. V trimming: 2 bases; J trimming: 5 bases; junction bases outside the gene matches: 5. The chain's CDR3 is CASSVSTSGIETQYF. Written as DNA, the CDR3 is TGTGCCAGCAGCGTGTCGACTAGCGGGATTGAGACCCAGTACTTC. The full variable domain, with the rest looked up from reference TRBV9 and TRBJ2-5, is DSGVTQTPKHLITATGQRVTLRCSPRSGDLSVYWYQQSLDQGLQFLIQYYNGEERAKGNILERFSAQQFPDLHSELNLSSLELGDSALYFCASSVSTSGIETQYFGPGTRLLVL.

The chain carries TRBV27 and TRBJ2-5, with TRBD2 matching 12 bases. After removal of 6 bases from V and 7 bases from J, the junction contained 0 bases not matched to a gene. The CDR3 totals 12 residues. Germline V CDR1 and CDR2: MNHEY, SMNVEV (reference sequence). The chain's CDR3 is CASRLAGGTQYF. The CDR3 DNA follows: TGTGCCAGCAGACTAGCGGGAGGGACCCAGTACTTC.

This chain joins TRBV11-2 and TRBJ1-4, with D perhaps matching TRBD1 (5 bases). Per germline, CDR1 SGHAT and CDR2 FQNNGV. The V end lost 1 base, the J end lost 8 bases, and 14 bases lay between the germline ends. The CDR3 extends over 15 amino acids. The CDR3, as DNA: TGTGCCAGCAGCTTAGGGGGGGGAGAGAGGGAAAAACTGTTTTTT. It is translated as CASSLGGGEREKLFF.

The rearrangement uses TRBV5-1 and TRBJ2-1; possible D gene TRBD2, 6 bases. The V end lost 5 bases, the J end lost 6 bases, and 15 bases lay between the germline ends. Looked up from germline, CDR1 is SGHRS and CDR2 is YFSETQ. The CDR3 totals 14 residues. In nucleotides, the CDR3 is TGCGCCAGCAGTATCAGGCGGGAAATCAATGAGCAGTTCTTC. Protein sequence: CASSIRREINEQFF.

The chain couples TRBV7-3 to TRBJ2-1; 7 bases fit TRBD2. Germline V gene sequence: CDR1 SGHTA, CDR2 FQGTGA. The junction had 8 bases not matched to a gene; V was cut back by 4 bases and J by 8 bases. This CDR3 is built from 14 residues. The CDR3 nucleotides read TGTGCCAGCAGCTGGGAAGCGGGAAACCATGAGCAGTTCTTC. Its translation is CASSWEAGNHEQFF.

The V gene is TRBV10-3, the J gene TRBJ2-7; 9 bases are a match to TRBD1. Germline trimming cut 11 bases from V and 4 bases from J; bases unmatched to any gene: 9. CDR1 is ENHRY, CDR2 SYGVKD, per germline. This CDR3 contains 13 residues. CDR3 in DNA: TGTGCCTCCAAACAGGGGGCAGTTTACGAGCAGTACTTC. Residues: CASKQGAVYEQYF.

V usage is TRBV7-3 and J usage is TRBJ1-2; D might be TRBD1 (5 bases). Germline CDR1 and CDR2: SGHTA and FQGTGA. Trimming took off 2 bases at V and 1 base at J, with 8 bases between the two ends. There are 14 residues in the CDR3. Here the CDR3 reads CASSLGGGNYGYTF. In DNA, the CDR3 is TGTGCCAGCAGCTTAGGGGGAGGTAACTATGGCTACACCTTC.

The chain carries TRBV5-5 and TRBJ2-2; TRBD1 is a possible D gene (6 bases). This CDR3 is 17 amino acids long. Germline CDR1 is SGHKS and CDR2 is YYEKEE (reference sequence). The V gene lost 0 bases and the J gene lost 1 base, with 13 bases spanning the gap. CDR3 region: CASSLGGGGQNTGELFF. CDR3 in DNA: TGTGCCAGCAGCTTGGGGGGTGGGGGACAGAACACCGGGGAGCTGTTTTTT.

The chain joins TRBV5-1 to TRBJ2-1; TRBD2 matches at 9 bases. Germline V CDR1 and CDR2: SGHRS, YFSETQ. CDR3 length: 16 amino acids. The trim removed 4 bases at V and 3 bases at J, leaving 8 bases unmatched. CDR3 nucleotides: TGCGCCAGCAGCCCCTTAGCGGGAGAAATCTACAATGAGCAGTTCTTC. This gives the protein CASSPLAGEIYNEQFF.

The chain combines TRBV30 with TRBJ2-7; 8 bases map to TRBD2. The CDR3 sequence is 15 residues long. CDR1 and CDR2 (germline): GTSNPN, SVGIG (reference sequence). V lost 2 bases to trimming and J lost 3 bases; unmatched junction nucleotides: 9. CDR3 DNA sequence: TGTGCCTGGAGTTCGGGACTAGTTCGAGGCTACGAGCAGTACTTC. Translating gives CAWSSGLVRGYEQYF.

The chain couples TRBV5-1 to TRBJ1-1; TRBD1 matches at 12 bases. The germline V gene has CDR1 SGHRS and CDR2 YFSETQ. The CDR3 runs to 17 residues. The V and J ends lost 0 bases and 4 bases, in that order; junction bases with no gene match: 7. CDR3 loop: CASSLEWDRGPVTEAFF. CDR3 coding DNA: TGCGCCAGCAGCTTGGAGTGGGACAGGGGGCCTGTCACTGAAGCTTTCTTT.

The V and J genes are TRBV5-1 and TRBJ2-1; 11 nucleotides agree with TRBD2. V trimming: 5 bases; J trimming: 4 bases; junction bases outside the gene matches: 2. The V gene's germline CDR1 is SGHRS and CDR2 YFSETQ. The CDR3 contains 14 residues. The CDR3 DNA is TGCGCCAGCAGGGGGACTAGCGGTTACAATGAGCAGTTCTTC. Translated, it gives CASRGTSGYNEQFF.

The CDR3 region has the DNA TGTGCCAGCAGCCTCGACGGGGGAGGCAATGAGCAGTTCTTC. It translates to CASSLDGGGNEQFF. The rearrangement uses TRBV7-2 and TRBJ2-1; perhaps TRBD2 as D (6 bases). CDR3 length: 14 residues. Trimming took off 5 bases at V and 6 bases at J, with 14 bases between the two ends. Looked up from germline, CDR1 is SGHTA and CDR2 is FQGNSA. The whole variable domain, remainder taken from reference TRBV7-2 and TRBJ2-1, is GAGVSQSPSNKVTEKGKDVELRCDPISGHTALYWYRQSLGQGLEFLIYFQGNSAPDKSGLPSDRFSAERTGGSVSTLTIQRTQQEDSAVYLCASSLDGGGNEQFFGPGTRLTVL.

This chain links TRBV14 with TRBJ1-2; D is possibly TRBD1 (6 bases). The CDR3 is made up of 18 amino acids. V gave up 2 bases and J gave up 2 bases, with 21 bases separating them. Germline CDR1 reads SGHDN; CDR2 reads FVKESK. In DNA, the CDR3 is TGTGCCAGCAGCCAACTTCGGACAGACGCGAGGTGGAACTATGGCTACACCTTC. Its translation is CASSQLRTDARWNYGYTF.

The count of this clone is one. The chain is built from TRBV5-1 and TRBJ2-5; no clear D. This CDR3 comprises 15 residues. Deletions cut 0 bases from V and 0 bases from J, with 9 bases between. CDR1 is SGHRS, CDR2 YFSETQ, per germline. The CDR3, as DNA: TGCGCCAGCAGCTTGGCCAGAACATACCAAGAGACCCAGTACTTC. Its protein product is CASSLARTYQETQYF.

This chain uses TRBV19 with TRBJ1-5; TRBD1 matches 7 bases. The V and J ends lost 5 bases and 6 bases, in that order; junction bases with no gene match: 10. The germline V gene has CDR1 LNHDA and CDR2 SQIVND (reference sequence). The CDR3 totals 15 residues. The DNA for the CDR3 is TGTGCCAGTAGTTCCCGACAGGGAAGGAGTCAGCCCCAGCATTTT. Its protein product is CASSSRQGRSQPQHF.

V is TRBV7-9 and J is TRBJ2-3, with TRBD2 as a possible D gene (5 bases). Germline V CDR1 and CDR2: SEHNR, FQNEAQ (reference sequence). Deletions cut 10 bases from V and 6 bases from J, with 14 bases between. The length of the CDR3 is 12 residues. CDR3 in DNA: TGTGCCATCGGGATCTCGGGGGATACGCAGTATTTT. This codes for CAIGISGDTQYF.